This T cell receptor beta chain was sequenced during a study of OX40 agonist ivuxolimab in advanced cancers. Comments on this clone: Its antigen is undetermined.

Germline assignment: CDR1 ENHRY and CDR2 SYGVKD. V dropped 3 bases and J dropped 6; count of bases not matched to a gene: 8. The CDR3 is 15 residues long. General observations from the study: Compared with others, partial responders at 0.1-3.0 mg/kg displayed clonal expansion among the lowest.

The assay was immunoSEQ multiplex PCR, and TCRdb's table has in-frame clones only and misses some. The sample carries approximately 39,000 clones, 80% to 90% recorded once. The sequence was collected from an adult with an advanced solid tumor such as melanoma, head and neck, liver or kidney cancer. This specimen consisted of CD4+ or CD8+ T cells sorted from blood, obtained in a trial of the OX40 agonist ivuxolimab. This chain links TRBV10-3 with TRBJ2-1; TRBD2 matches at 7 bases. The CDR3 reads CAISDIWEGTNEQFF. CDR3 nucleotide sequence: TGTGCCATCAGTGATATATGGGAGGGGACCAATGAGCAGTTCTTC.